These 30 T cell receptor beta chains were all obtained from the same sample, sequenced in a study of T cells expressing NK-cell markers (dated by TCRdb to the early 2020s). Receptors were amplified or captured by 5' RACE. Sequencer: Illumina HiSeq 2000. Once TCRdb had reprocessed the reads, it stored one entry per CDR3 protein sequence and supplied no DNA. The table kept for this sample lists about 540,000 distinct CDR3 sequences. Clones ranked in the top ten supply roughly 3.4% of the sample. The specimen sequenced was blood T cells: a sorted CD56 or NKG2C T cell subset, CD4+ or CD8+ T cells, or bulk PBMC T cells (not recorded which). Receptors originate from a man aged 18 to 30 in good health. Donor details come from another sample of the same person, matched by shared clones.

This chain uses TRBV24-1 with TRBJ2-1; absent DNA, TCRdb's TRBD2 call cannot be checked. Per germline, CDR1 KGHDR and CDR2 SFDVKD. The CDR3 has 14 residues. The CDR3 region is CASQAGTPYNEQFF.

The chain employs TRBV7-6 and TRBJ1-1; the D call of TRBD1 rests on TCRdb alone, since no DNA is present to check it. In germline, CDR1 is SGHVS, CDR2 FNYEAQ. The CDR3 loop spans 16 amino acids. CDR3 protein: CASSLEGGAPNTEAFF.

The chain is built from TRBV7-9 and TRBJ2-2; there is no DNA to check the TCRdb D call of TRBD1. The CDR3 runs 16 residues. CDR1 is SEHNR and CDR2 is FQNEAQ in the germline V gene (reference sequence). The CDR3 region is CASSSRQGGNAGELFF.

V is TRBV15 and J is TRBJ1-5; TCRdb's D gene call, TRBD1, goes unchecked for lack of DNA. The CDR3 runs 16 residues. Germline CDR1 reads LNHNV; CDR2 reads YYDKDF (reference sequence). CDR3 in amino acids: CATSSSPRTVNQPQHF. Complete variable domain (other parts from reference TRBV15 and TRBJ1-5): DAMVIQNPRYQVTQFGKPVTLSCSQTLNHNVMYWYQQKSSQAPKLLFHYYDKDFNNEADTPDNFQSRRPNTSFCFLDIRSPGLGDTAMYLCATSSSPRTVNQPQHFGDGTRLSIL.

The V and J genes are TRBV12-3 or TRBV12-4 and TRBJ2-6; without DNA, the TCRdb call of TRBD2 cannot be checked. This CDR3 is built from 17 residues. CDR3 residues: CASSFLAGSPGANVLTF.

The J gene is TRBJ2-4, the V gene TRBV18. Germline V gives CDR1 KGHSH, CDR2 LQKENI. The CDR3 spans 15 residues. CDR3 protein: CASSPRGEAKNIQYF.

The chain carries TRBV9 and TRBJ2-5; without DNA, the TCRdb call of TRBD1 cannot be checked. The CDR3 is made up of 15 amino acids. The germline V gene has CDR1 SGDLS and CDR2 YYNGEE. The CDR3 loop reads CASSAGQGDSETQYF.

This chain connects TRBV5-1 to TRBJ2-2. The CDR3 spans 12 residues. Germline CDR1 is SGHRS and CDR2 is YFSETQ. CDR3: CASRKDTGELFF.

This sequence joins TRBV7-7 and TRBJ2-1; without DNA, the TCRdb call of TRBD2 cannot be checked. The CDR3 loop spans 13 amino acids. Germline V gene sequence: CDR1 SSHAT, CDR2 FNYEAQ (reference sequence). The CDR3: CASSSGLAGLKFF.

The V call is TRBV7-9, the J call TRBJ2-1; TCRdb's D gene call, TRBD1, goes unchecked for lack of DNA. The germline CDR1 and CDR2 sequences are SEHNR and FQNEAQ (reference sequence). This CDR3 region has 12 residues. CDR3 loop: CASSQGSNEQFF.

The chain couples TRBV5-6 to TRBJ2-1; the TCRdb D gene call, TRBD1, has no DNA to confirm it. The germline gives CDR1 SGHDT, CDR2 YYEEEE. CDR3 length: 16 residues. The CDR3 region is CASSLPGTGVGDEQFF.

V is TRBV2 and J is TRBJ1-2. Per germline, CDR1 SNHLY and CDR2 FYNNEI. The CDR3 is 14 residues long. CDR3 region: CASSRQEGSGGYTF. The variable domain in full, with the rest retrieved from reference TRBV2 and TRBJ1-2, is EPEVTQTPSHQVTQMGQEVILRCVPISNHLYFYWYRQILGQKVEFLVSFYNNEISEKSEIFDDQFSVERPDGSNFTLKIRSTKLEDSAMYFCASSRQEGSGGYTFGSGTRLTVV.

This chain uses TRBV6-5 with TRBJ1-4. Germline CDR1 reads MNHEY; CDR2 reads SVGAGI. The CDR3 length is 12 residues. The CDR3 sequence is CASRSLGEKLFF.

The chain has TRBV9 and TRBJ2-1. This CDR3 contains 14 residues. Germline V CDR1 and CDR2: SGDLS, YYNGEE. This CDR3 reads CASSLSGVKNEQFF. The full variable domain, rest sourced from reference TRBV9 and TRBJ2-1, is DSGVTQTPKHLITATGQRVTLRCSPRSGDLSVYWYQQSLDQGLQFLIQYYNGEERAKGNILERFSAQQFPDLHSELNLSSLELGDSALYFCASSLSGVKNEQFFGPGTRLTVL.

The rearrangement links TRBV28 to TRBJ2-7; TCRdb's D call of TRBD1 is untestable without DNA. This CDR3 contains 14 residues. CDR1 is MDHEN and CDR2 is SYDVKM in the germline V gene. This CDR3 is CASSFTGLLYEQYF.

The rearrangement joins TRBV10-3 to TRBJ1-3; without DNA, the TCRdb call of TRBD1 cannot be checked. This CDR3 has 14 residues. Germline V gene data show CDR1 as ENHRY and CDR2 as SYGVKD. The CDR3 spells CAIRQPVSGNTIYF.

The chain carries TRBV7-2 and TRBJ2-5; TCRdb gives TRBD2 as the D gene, but with no DNA this cannot be confirmed. The germline V gene has CDR1 SGHTA and CDR2 FQGNSA. The CDR3 length is 15 residues. CDR3 protein: CASSLYGLAEETQYF. Filled out from reference TRBV7-2 and TRBJ2-5, the complete variable domain reads GAGVSQSPSNKVTEKGKDVELRCDPISGHTALYWYRQSLGQGLEFLIYFQGNSAPDKSGLPSDRFSAERTGGSVSTLTIQRTQQEDSAVYLCASSLYGLAEETQYFGPGTRLLVL.

The rearrangement uses TRBV20-1 and TRBJ1-5; no DNA is available, so the TRBD1 call from TCRdb remains unchecked. The V gene's germline CDR1 is DFQATT and CDR2 SNEGSKA (reference sequence). The CDR3 runs to 15 residues. CDR3: CSARAGTGKNQPQHF.

The chain joins TRBV7-2 to TRBJ2-7; the D call from TCRdb, TRBD1, cannot be confirmed without DNA. This CDR3 is built from 15 residues. From germline, CDR1 is SGHTA and CDR2 FQGNSA. The CDR3 loop reads CASSPDRDRAYEQYF. Full variable domain (missing parts from reference TRBV7-2 and TRBJ2-7): GAGVSQSPSNKVTEKGKDVELRCDPISGHTALYWYRQSLGQGLEFLIYFQGNSAPDKSGLPSDRFSAERTGGSVSTLTIQRTQQEDSAVYLCASSPDRDRAYEQYFGPGTRLTVT.

This chain links TRBV12-3 or TRBV12-4 with TRBJ1-3; the TCRdb D gene call, TRBD1, has no DNA to confirm it. The CDR3 has 14 amino acids. CDR3 protein: CASSSLHRANTIYF.

The chain uses TRBV7-2 and TRBJ2-7; the D call from TCRdb, TRBD2, cannot be confirmed without DNA. CDR1 is SGHTA, CDR2 FQGNSA, per germline. The CDR3 runs to 16 residues. CDR3 region: CASSSSSGSPAYEQYF.

V and J are TRBV5-6 and TRBJ2-6; TCRdb selects TRBD1, and the lack of DNA leaves this call unchecked. Germline V gene lookup returns CDR1 SGHDT and CDR2 YYEEEE. This CDR3 contains 17 residues. The CDR3: CASTPDRRRSGANVLTF.

The CDR3 is CASSLEETANIQYF. The chain has TRBV5-6 and TRBJ2-4. CDR1 and CDR2 (germline): SGHDT, YYEEEE. The CDR3 covers 14 residues.

The chain carries TRBV5-6 and TRBJ2-6; the D call from TCRdb, TRBD2, cannot be confirmed without DNA. Germline values: CDR1 SGHDT, CDR2 YYEEEE. This CDR3 spans 14 amino acids. This CDR3 is CASSSLGLANVLTF.

This sequence joins TRBV4-3 and TRBJ2-3; the D call from TCRdb, TRBD2, cannot be confirmed without DNA. The CDR3 has 17 amino acids. Germline CDR1 is LGHNA and CDR2 is YSLEER. CDR3 sequence reads: CASSQADSGSLVDTQYF.

V gene TRBV6-1 combines with J gene TRBJ1-2. The germline V gene encodes CDR1 MNHNS and CDR2 SASEGT. This CDR3 has 15 residues. This chain's CDR3 is CASRSAGSPNYGYTF.

The chain's CDR3 is CASSLSEDRSYEQYF. The chain employs TRBV7-9 and TRBJ2-7. CDR3 length: 15 residues. Germline assignment: CDR1 SEHNR and CDR2 FQNEAQ (reference sequence).

The J gene is TRBJ2-3, the V gene TRBV5-1. Germline CDR1 reads SGHRS; CDR2 reads YFSETQ. This CDR3 is 16 amino acids long. The CDR3 loop is CASSFDQAGRTDTQYF.

The CDR3 reads CSADRGSGGETQYF. This chain links TRBV20-1 with TRBJ2-5; TCRdb picks TRBD1, but there is no DNA to check that call. The CDR3 runs 14 residues. Germline V gene data show CDR1 as DFQATT and CDR2 as SNEGSKA (reference sequence).

J is TRBJ2-3 and V is TRBV5-1. Germline CDR1 reads SGHRS; CDR2 reads YFSETQ. This CDR3 region has 14 residues. The CDR3 loop is CASSLGGLGDTQYF. Together with reference TRBV5-1 and TRBJ2-3, the CDR3 gives the full variable domain: KAGVTQTPRYLIKTRGQQVTLSCSPISGHRSVSWYQQTPGQGLQFLFEYFSETQRNKGNFPGRFSGRQFSNSRSEMNVSTLELGDSALYLCASSLGGLGDTQYFGPGTRLTVL.